Sequencing of this TCR beta chain was carried out in a study of CD8+ T cells in alopecia areata. Overall study findings and caveats: The study also sequences resident alphabeta T cells of normal skin in scalp samples. Numerous clones, expanded in lesions, remained in scalp and blood during tofacitinib. On tofacitinib, scalp clonality and expanded CD8+ clones among top 100 fell significantly.

After isolation, RNA underwent reverse transcription to generate cDNA as the sequencing template. Generated by immunoSEQ multiplex PCR, the TCRdb table keeps only in-frame clones and is missing some. Of about 190,000 clones listed, 55% to 70% are singletons. Trimming cost V 2 bases and J 5 bases; bases outside gene matches: 11. The CDR3 has 16 residues. Looked up from germline, CDR1 is SGHTA and CDR2 is FQGNSA. Treatment in this sample: oral pan-JAK inhibitor, 5-10 mg twice daily. Both CD4+ and CD8+ T cells were separated by sorting PBMCs. Only a few counts were recorded for this clone. The antigen is undetermined.

This sequence originates from a human donor with alopecia areata. Sequencing was performed on CD4+ T cells sorted from blood, taken at week 4, from a patient treated with tofacitinib. This chain joins TRBV7-2 and TRBJ2-5; TRBD2 aligns across 7 bases. The CDR3 bases are TGTGCCAGCAGCTTAACGGGAGGCCGCGTTTTGGAGACCCAGTACTTC. Its protein product is CASSLTGGRVLETQYF.